Listed here are 15 T cell receptor beta chains from one sample, sequenced in a study of blood T cell repertoires in COVID-19 (dated by TCRdb to the early 2020s). The library was prepared using the immunoSEQ multiplex PCR assay. TCRdb mirrors the immuneACCESS table, restricted to in-frame sequences. Some clones are absent from its copies; in checked studies, under half trace to an unresolved V gene, and the reason for the others is unknown. In all, the sample holds a few hundred thousand clones, and roughly 85% of those were seen once. Clones ranked in the top ten supply approximately 19% of the sample. The sequencing sample was made of PBMCs or T cells enriched from blood (not recorded which). The receptors stem from a man between 40 and 49 years old who had recovered from COVID-19.

This clone was detected only a few times. The chain links TRBV7-2 to TRBJ2-7; TRBD2 is a possible D gene (6 bases). The CDR3 consists of 15 residues. Germline-derived CDR1 and CDR2 are SGHTA and FQGNSA. V shed 1 base and J shed 0 bases, with 10 bases lying between them. The CDR3 protein is CASSLDATSSYEQYF. DNA of the CDR3: TGTGCCAGCAGCTTAGATGCGACTAGCTCCTACGAGCAGTACTTC. The full variable domain, in which reference TRBV7-2 and TRBJ2-7 provide the parts outside the CDR3, is GAGVSQSPSNKVTEKGKDVELRCDPISGHTALYWYRQSLGQGLEFLIYFQGNSAPDKSGLPSDRFSAERTGGSVSTLTIQRTQQEDSAVYLCASSLDATSSYEQYFGPGTRLTVT.

The rearrangement joins TRBV6-6 to TRBJ2-7, with 9 bases lining up with TRBD1. V shed 5 bases, J shed 2 bases, and the junction held 7 bases outside the gene matches. This CDR3 comprises 15 residues. Germline V gives CDR1 MNHNY, CDR2 SVGAGI (reference sequence). The CDR3 loop reads CASSPGQGLTYEQYF. Here the CDR3 DNA reads TGTGCCAGCAGTCCCGGACAGGGGCTAACCTACGAGCAGTACTTC.

As DNA, the CDR3 is TGTGCCAGCAGCCTAGCCGGGACTAGCTCTGGCGAGCAGTACTTC. This translates into CASSLAGTSSGEQYF. This rearrangement joins TRBV11-3 to TRBJ2-7; 9 nucleotides agree with TRBD2. The germline gives CDR1 SGHNT, CDR2 YENEEA. The CDR3 contains 15 residues. J gave up 6 bases and V 5 bases, and 11 bases lay outside the gene matches.

The genes are TRBV29-1 and TRBJ1-2, with D maybe TRBD1 (6 bases). CDR1 is SQVTM, CDR2 ANQGSEA, per germline. Deletions cut 4 bases from V and 12 bases from J, with 15 bases between. The CDR3 has 11 residues. The CDR3 region is CSVGGSGVHTF. The DNA for the CDR3 is TGCAGCGTTGGAGGATCAGGGGTCCACACCTTC.

The rearrangement uses TRBV30 and TRBJ2-7, with TRBD1 matching 10 bases. Germline CDR1 and CDR2: GTSNPN and SVGIG (reference sequence). CDR3 length: 13 residues. The trim removed 1 base at V and 9 bases at J, leaving 6 bases unmatched. The CDR3 region has the DNA TGTGCCTGGAGTGCGGGGACAGGGGTACGGCAGTACTTC. It specifies CAWSAGTGVRQYF.

This chain links TRBV7-2 with TRBJ2-7, with 8 bases lining up with TRBD1. The CDR3 totals 14 residues. CDR1 SGHTA and CDR2 FQGNSA come from the germline V gene. V lost 8 bases to trimming and J lost 1 base; unmatched junction nucleotides: 7. The CDR3 DNA reads as TGTGCCAGCGTCCGGGACAGGTCTTCCTACGAGCAGTACTTC. This gives the protein CASVRDRSSYEQYF.

This chain uses TRBV19 with TRBJ1-1, with unresolved D. This CDR3 has 13 residues. The germline V gene encodes CDR1 LNHDA and CDR2 SQIVND (reference sequence). With 7 bases removed from V and 4 bases from J, the gap between germline ends came to 13 bases. CDR3 in amino acids: CASTDPWSTEAFF. The CDR3 DNA reads as TGTGCCAGTACCGATCCTTGGAGCACTGAAGCTTTCTTT.

As for this clone: Within the sample, other DNA sequences also encode this same CDR3. The chain has TRBV3-1 (or the pseudogene TRBV3-2) and TRBJ1-5; D remains unclear. Germline V CDR1 and CDR2: LGHDT, YNNKEL (reference sequence). The ends were cut back, 0 bases at V and 4 bases at J, with 4 bases in the middle. CDR3 length: 13 amino acids. CDR3 region: CASSQDLNQPQHF. The DNA of the CDR3 is TGTGCCAGCAGCCAAGACCTGAATCAGCCCCAGCATTTT.

The genes are TRBV19 and TRBJ2-7, with 7 bases that match TRBD1. The junction had 8 bases not matched to a gene; V was cut back by 5 bases and J by 4 bases. Germline-derived CDR1 and CDR2 are LNHDA and SQIVND (reference sequence). This CDR3 is 14 amino acids long. CDR3 in DNA: TGTGCCAGTAGTCCGGAGACAGGGATGTACGAGCAGTACTTC. It yields the protein CASSPETGMYEQYF. Filled out from reference TRBV19 and TRBJ2-7, the complete variable domain reads DGGITQSPKYLFRKEGQNVTLSCEQNLNHDAMYWYRQDPGQGLRLIYYSQIVNDFQKGDIAEGYSVSREKKESFPLTVTSAQKNPTAFYLCASSPETGMYEQYFGPGTRLTVT.

The J gene is TRBJ2-4, the V gene TRBV7-9, with D tentatively TRBD2 (6 bases). Trimming took 5 bases from V and 7 from J, leaving 18 bases between them. CDR3 length: 15 residues. Germline V lookup: CDR1 SEHNR, CDR2 FQNEAQ (reference sequence). This CDR3 is CASSRSLSGGNIQYF. CDR3 nucleotide sequence: TGTGCCAGCAGCCGCTCCCTTTCTGGGGGGAACATTCAGTACTTC.

This sequence joins TRBV4-3 and TRBJ2-1; 9 bases fit TRBD2. V trimming: 0 bases; J trimming: 11 bases; junction bases outside the gene matches: 11. CDR1 and CDR2 (germline): LGHNA, YSLEER. This CDR3 contains 16 residues. The CDR3 protein is CASSQDVGSGSRKQFF. The CDR3 region has the DNA TGCGCCAGCAGCCAAGATGTCGGTAGCGGGAGTAGGAAGCAGTTCTTC.

This chain uses TRBV2 with TRBJ1-1, with no clear D. The V gene lost 6 bases and the J gene lost 1 base, with 9 bases spanning the gap. Per germline, CDR1 SNHLY and CDR2 FYNNEI. CDR3 length equals 13 residues. CDR3 in DNA: TGTGCCAGCAGATTAACAGAGAACACTGAAGCTTTCTTT. Residues: CASRLTENTEAFF.

The chain couples TRBV2 to TRBJ1-4; D is uncertain. The V end lost 6 bases, the J end lost 3 bases, and 8 bases lay between the germline ends. Germline CDR1 and CDR2: SNHLY and FYNNEI. The CDR3 totals 13 residues. As DNA, the CDR3 is TGTGCCAGCAGCGTGAGCCCTAATGAAAAACTGTTTTTT. Encoded protein: CASSVSPNEKLFF.

The V call is TRBV27, the J call TRBJ1-6; no firm D call. The V and J ends lost 6 bases and 6 bases respectively, with 18 bases between them. Germline V gene data show CDR1 as MNHEY and CDR2 as SMNVEV (reference sequence). The CDR3 consists of 16 residues. As DNA, the CDR3 is TGTGCCAGCAGGAGCGGAGTCCGGGCCTCTAATTCACCCCTCCACTTT. Its protein product is CASRSGVRASNSPLHF.

As for this clone: The sample has other DNA sequences that encode this CDR3 too. V and J are TRBV10-1 and TRBJ2-7; maybe TRBD2 (6 bases). The germline V and J ends were trimmed by 3 bases and 1 base, with 7 bases remaining between them. The CDR3 spans 13 residues. The germline V gene encodes CDR1 WNHNN and CDR2 SYGVQD (reference sequence). CDR3 sequence (DNA): TGCGCCAGCAGTGAAGCGGGTTCCTACGAGCAGTACTTC. This sequence encodes CASSEAGSYEQYF.